This T cell receptor (beta chain) was identified during a study of cytomegalovirus exposure and HLA in healthy donors. This PCR relied on a set of 60 Vbeta primers and 13 Jbeta primers. Clones were read by immunoSEQ multiplex PCR, and TCRdb kept only the in-frame ones, dropping some. Among under 200,000 clones listed, 80% to 85% were seen once. This CDR3 comprises 14 residues. Germline V gene lookup returns CDR1 GTSNPN and CDR2 SVGIG (reference sequence). V lost 3 bases to trimming and J lost 4 bases; unmatched junction nucleotides: 6. The sequence derives from a man aged 18 to 29 in good health and CMV-seronegative. The chain couples TRBV30 to TRBJ2-7; 10 nucleotides agree with TRBD1. Sequencing was carried out using PBMCs. The CDR3, as DNA: TGTGCCTGGAGCATTGGACAGGGGGTATACGAGCAGTACTTC. Protein sequence: CAWSIGQGVYEQYF.